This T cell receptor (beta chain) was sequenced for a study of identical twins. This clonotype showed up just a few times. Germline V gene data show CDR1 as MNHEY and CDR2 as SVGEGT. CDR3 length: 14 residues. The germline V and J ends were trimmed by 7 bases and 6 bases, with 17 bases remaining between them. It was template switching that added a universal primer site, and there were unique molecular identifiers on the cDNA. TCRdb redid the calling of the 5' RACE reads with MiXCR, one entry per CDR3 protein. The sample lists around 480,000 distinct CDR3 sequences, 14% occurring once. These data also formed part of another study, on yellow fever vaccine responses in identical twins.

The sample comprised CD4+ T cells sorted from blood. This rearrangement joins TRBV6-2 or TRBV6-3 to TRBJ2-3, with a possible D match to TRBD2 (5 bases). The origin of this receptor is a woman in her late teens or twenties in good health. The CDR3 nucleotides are TGTGCCAGCACCTACCCGGGAAAGGAGGATACGCAGTATTTT. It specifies CASTYPGKEDTQYF.